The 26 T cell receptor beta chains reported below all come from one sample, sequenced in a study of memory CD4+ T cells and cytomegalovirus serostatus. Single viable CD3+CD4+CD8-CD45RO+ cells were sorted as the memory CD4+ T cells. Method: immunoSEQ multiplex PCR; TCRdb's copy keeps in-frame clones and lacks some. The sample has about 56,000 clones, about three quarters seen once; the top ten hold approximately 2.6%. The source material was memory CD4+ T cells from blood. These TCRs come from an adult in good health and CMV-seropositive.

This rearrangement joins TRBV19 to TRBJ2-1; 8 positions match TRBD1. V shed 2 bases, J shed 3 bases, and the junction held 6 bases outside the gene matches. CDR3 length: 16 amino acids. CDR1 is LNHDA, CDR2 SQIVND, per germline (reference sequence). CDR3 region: CASSINIDRGYNEQFF. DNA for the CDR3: TGTGCCAGTAGTATAAATATAGACAGGGGCTACAATGAGCAGTTCTTC.

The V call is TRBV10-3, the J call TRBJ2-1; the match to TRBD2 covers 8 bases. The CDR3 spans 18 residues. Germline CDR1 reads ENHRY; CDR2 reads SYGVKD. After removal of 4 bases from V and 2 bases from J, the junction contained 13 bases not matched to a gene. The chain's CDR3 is CAISGTRGTRQPYNEQFF. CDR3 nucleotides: TGTGCCATCAGTGGAACGAGGGGGACTAGGCAGCCCTACAATGAGCAGTTCTTC.

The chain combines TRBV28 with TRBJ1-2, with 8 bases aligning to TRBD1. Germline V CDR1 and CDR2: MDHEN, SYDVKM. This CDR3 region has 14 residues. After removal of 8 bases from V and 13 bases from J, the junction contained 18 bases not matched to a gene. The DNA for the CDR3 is TGTGCCAGCGGTAACTTGGACAGGGTCTTGGCGGGCACCTTC. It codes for CASGNLDRVLAGTF.

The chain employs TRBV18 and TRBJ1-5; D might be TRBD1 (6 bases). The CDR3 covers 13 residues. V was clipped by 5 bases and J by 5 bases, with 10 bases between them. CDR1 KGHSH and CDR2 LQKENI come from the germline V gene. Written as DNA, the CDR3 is TGTGCCAGCTCAAACGGGGGCGATCAGCCCCAGCATTTT. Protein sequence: CASSNGGDQPQHF. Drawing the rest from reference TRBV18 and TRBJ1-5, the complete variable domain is NAGVMQNPRHLVRRRGQEARLRCSPMKGHSHVYWYRQLPEEGLKFMVYLQKENIIDESGMPKERFSAEFPKEGPSILRIQQVVRGDSAAYFCASSNGGDQPQHFGDGTRLSIL.

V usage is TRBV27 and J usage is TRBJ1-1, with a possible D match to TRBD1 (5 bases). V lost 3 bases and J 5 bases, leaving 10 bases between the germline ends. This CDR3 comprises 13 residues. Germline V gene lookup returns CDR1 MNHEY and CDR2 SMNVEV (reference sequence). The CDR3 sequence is CASSFRGRTEAFF. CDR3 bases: TGTGCCAGCAGTTTTCGGGGGAGGACTGAAGCTTTCTTT.

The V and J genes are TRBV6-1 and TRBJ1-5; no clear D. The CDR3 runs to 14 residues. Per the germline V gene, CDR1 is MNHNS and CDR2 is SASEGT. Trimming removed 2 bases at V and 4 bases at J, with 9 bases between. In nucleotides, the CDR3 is TGTGCCAGCAGTGAATTCGTTGATAATCAGCCCCAGCATTTT. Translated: CASSEFVDNQPQHF.

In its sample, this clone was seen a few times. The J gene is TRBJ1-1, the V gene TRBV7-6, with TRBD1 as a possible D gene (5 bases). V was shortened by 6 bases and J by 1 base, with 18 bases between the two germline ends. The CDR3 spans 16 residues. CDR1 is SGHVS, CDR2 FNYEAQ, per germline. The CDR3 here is CASRPSAQGQNTEAFF. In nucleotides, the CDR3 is TGTGCCAGCAGACCCTCGGCCCAGGGTCAGAACACTGAAGCTTTCTTT.

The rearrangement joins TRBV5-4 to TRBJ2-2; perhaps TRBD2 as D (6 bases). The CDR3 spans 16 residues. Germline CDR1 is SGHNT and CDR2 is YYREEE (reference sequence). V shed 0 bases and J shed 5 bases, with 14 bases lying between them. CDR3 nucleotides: TGTGCCAGCAGCTTGGTGGCGCGGGATGGGACCGGGGAGCTGTTTTTT. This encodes CASSLVARDGTGELFF.

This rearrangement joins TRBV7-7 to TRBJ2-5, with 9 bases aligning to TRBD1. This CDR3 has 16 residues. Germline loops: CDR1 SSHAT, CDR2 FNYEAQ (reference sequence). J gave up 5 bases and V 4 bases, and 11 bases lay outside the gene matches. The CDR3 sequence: CASSSEGTGMGETQYF. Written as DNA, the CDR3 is TGTGCCAGCAGCTCCGAGGGGACAGGGATGGGGGAGACCCAGTACTTC.

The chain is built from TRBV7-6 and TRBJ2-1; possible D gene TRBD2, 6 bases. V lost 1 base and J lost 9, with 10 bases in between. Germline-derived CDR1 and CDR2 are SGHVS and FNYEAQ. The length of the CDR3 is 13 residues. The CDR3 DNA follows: TGTGCCAGCAGCTTAGTGTACGGGGGTGAGCAGTTCTTC. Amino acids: CASSLVYGGEQFF.

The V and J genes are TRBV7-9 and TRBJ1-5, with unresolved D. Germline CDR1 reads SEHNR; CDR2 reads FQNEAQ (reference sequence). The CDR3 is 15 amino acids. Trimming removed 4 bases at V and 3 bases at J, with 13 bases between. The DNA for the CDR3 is TGTGCCAGCAGCTCCCTTGCGGGCTTCAATCAGCCCCAGCATTTT. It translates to CASSSLAGFNQPQHF.

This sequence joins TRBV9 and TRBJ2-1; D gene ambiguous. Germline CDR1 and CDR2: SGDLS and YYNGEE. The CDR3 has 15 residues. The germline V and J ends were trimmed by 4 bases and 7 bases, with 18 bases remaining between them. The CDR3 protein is CASSNTPVLSNEQFF. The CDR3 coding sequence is TGTGCCAGCAGCAATACTCCGGTCTTGTCAAATGAGCAGTTCTTC.

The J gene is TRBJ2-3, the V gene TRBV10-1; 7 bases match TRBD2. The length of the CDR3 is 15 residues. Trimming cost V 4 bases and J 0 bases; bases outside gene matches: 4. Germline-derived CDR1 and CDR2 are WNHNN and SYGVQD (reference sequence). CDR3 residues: CASSAGLPSTDTQYF. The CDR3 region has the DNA TGCGCCAGCAGTGCGGGACTACCTAGCACAGATACGCAGTATTTT.

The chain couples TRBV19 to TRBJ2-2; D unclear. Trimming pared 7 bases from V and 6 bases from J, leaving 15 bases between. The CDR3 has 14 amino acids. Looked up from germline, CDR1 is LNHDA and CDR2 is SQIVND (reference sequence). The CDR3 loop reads CASKFHDTAGELFF. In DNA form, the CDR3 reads TGTGCCAGTAAATTTCACGATACGGCCGGGGAGCTGTTTTTT.

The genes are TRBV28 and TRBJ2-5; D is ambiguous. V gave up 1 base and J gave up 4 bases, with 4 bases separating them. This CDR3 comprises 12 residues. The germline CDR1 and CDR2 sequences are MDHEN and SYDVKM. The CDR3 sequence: CASSLSRETQYF. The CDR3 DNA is TGTGCCAGCAGTTTATCCAGAGAGACCCAGTACTTC.

The CDR3 bases are TGCGCCAGCAGCCAAGTCGTCGGTGAGCAGTTCTTC. This encodes CASSQVVGEQFF. The V and J genes are TRBV4-3 and TRBJ2-1, with D hard to call. Germline CDR1 reads LGHNA; CDR2 reads YSLEER. V lost 1 base and J 9 bases, leaving 7 bases between the germline ends. CDR3 size: 12 residues.

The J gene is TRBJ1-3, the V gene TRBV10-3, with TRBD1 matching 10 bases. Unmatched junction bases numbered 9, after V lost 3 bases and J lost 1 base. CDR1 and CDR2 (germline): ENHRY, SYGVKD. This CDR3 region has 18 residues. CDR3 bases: TGTGCCATCAGTGACCTCGGACAGGGGGATTTTTCTGGAAACACCATATATTTT. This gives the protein CAISDLGQGDFSGNTIYF.

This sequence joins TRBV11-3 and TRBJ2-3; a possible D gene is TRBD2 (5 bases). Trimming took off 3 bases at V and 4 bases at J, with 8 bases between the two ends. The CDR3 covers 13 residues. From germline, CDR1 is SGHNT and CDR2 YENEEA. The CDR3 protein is CASSLTGSDTQYF. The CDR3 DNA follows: TGTGCCAGCAGCTTGACGGGGTCAGATACGCAGTATTTT.

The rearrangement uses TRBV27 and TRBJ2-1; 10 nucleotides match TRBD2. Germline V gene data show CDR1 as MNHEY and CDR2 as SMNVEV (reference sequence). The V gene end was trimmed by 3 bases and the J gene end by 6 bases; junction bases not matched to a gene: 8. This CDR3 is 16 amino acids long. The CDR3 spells CASSFLTSGNSNEQFF. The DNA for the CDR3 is TGTGCCAGCAGTTTTCTTACTAGCGGGAACTCCAATGAGCAGTTCTTC.

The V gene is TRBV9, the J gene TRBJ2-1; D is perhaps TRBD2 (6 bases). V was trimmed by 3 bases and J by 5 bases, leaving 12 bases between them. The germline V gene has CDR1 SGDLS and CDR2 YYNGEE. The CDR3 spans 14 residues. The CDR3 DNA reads TGTGCCAGCAGCGGACGGGAGTTGGACAATGAGCAGTTCTTC. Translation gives CASSGRELDNEQFF. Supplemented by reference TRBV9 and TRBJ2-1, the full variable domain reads DSGVTQTPKHLITATGQRVTLRCSPRSGDLSVYWYQQSLDQGLQFLIQYYNGEERAKGNILERFSAQQFPDLHSELNLSSLELGDSALYFCASSGRELDNEQFFGPGTRLTVL.

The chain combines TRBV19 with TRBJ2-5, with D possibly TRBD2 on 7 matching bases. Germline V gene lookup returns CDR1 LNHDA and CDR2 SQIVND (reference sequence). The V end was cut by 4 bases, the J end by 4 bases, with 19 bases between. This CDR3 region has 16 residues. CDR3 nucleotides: TGTGCCAGTAGTAGAAGAACAGGGAGGGAGAGAGAGACCCAGTACTTC. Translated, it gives CASSRRTGRERETQYF.

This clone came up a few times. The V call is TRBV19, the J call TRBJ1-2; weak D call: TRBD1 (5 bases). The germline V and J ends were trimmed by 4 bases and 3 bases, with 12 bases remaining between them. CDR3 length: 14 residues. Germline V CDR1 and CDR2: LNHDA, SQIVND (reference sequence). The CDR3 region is CASSTGQGYYGYTF. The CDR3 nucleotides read TGTGCCAGTAGTACCGGGCAGGGCTACTATGGCTACACCTTC.

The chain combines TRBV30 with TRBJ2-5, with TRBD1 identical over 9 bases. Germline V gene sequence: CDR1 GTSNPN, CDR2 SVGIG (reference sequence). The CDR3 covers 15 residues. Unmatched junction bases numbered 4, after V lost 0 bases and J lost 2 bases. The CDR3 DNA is TGTGCCTGGAGTGTACTAGGGACAGGGCAAGAGACCCAGTACTTC. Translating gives CAWSVLGTGQETQYF.

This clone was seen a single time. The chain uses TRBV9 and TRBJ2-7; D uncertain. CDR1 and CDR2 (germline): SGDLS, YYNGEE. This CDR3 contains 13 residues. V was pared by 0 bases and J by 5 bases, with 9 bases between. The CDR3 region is CASSVEPVNEQYF. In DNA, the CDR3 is TGTGCCAGCAGCGTAGAGCCGGTTAACGAGCAGTACTTC.

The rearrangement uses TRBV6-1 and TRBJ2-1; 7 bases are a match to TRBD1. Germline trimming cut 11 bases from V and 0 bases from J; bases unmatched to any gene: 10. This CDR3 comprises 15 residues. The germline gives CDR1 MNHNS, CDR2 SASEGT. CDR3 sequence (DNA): TGTGCCGGCCGACAGGGCTTCAGCTCCTACAATGAGCAGTTCTTC. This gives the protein CAGRQGFSSYNEQFF.

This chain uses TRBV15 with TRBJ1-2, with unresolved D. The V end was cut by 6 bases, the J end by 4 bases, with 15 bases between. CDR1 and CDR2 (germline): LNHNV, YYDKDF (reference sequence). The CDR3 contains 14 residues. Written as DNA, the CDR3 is TGTGCCACCAGTCACGAGGACGGATCCTATGGCTACACCTTC. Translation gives CATSHEDGSYGYTF.